The 26 T cell receptor beta chains in this list originate from one sample, sequenced in a study of shared clonotypes between healthy human individuals. Clones were read by immunoSEQ multiplex PCR, and TCRdb kept only the in-frame ones, dropping some. The sample yields some 530,000 clones, 81% seen once. The sample consisted of PBMCs. The receptors derive from a woman aged 35 to 49 in good health. Some clones in this sample may be carry-over from other donors' samples.

J is TRBJ2-5 and V is TRBV30, with 9 bases aligning to TRBD2. The CDR3 has 17 residues. V lost 3 bases, J lost 1 base, and 12 bases stayed unmatched. Germline V lookup: CDR1 GTSNPN, CDR2 SVGIG (reference sequence). CDR3 protein: CAWRGSGLAGPQETQYF. DNA for the CDR3: TGTGCCTGGAGGGGCTCTGGGCTAGCGGGGCCCCAAGAGACCCAGTACTTC.

The rearrangement joins TRBV27 to TRBJ2-7; D unclear. The V end was cut by 6 bases, the J end by 2 bases, with 14 bases between. The CDR3 loop spans 14 amino acids. Germline V CDR1 and CDR2: MNHEY, SMNVEV (reference sequence). This CDR3 reads CASRRGVGAYEQYF. As DNA, the CDR3 is TGTGCCAGCAGGCGTGGAGTCGGTGCCTACGAGCAGTACTTC.

This chain links TRBV4-1 with TRBJ2-7, with D possibly TRBD2 on 6 matching bases. The germline CDR1 and CDR2 sequences are MGHRA and YSYEKL. The CDR3 extends over 15 amino acids. Trimming took 1 base from V and 2 from J, leaving 12 bases between them. The CDR3 loop is CASSQGPGLTYEQYF. The CDR3 DNA is TGCGCCAGCAGCCAAGGTCCGGGACTCACCTACGAGCAGTACTTC.

This chain uses TRBV28 with TRBJ1-1; TRBD1 is a possible D gene (6 bases). V was cut by 2 bases and J by 11 bases, with 9 bases left in between. The CDR3 spans 11 residues. The germline CDR1 and CDR2 sequences are MDHEN and SYDVKM. For the CDR3, the DNA is TGTGCCAGCAGTTTAAAGGGGGACGCTTTCTTT. Its protein product is CASSLKGDAFF.

A note on this clone: A far larger clone is one base from this, pointing to a likely read error. The V call is TRBV25-1, the J call TRBJ2-1; D is tentatively TRBD1 or TRBD2 (5 bases each). Trimming removed 5 bases from V and 6 bases from J, with 17 bases in between. Germline-derived CDR1 and CDR2 are MGHDK and SYGVNS. The CDR3 has 15 residues. CDR3 DNA sequence: TGTGCCAGCAGTTACAGGCTGGAGGTTCCCAATGAGCAGTTCTTC. This codes for CASSYRLEVPNEQFF.

The chain uses TRBV29-1 and TRBJ1-2; 7 bases fit TRBD1. Germline assignment: CDR1 SQVTM and CDR2 ANQGSEA. The ends lost 5 bases at V and 4 bases at J; junction bases unmatched: 4. The CDR3 is made up of 12 amino acids. The CDR3 DNA is TGCAGCGTTAACAGGGGCGCCTATGGCTACACCTTC. It encodes CSVNRGAYGYTF.

CDR3 bases: TGCGCCAGCAGCTTGGCCGATAGTCAGCACATTCAGTACTTC. Its protein is CASSLADSQHIQYF. This chain joins TRBV5-1 and TRBJ2-4; D unresolved. Germline CDR1 SGHRS, CDR2 YFSETQ. Trimming removed 0 bases from V and 8 bases from J, with 12 bases in between. The CDR3 sequence is 14 residues long.

This clone was detected only a few times. V is TRBV15 and J is TRBJ2-2, with D tentatively TRBD1 (7 bases). The CDR3 is made up of 20 amino acids. Trimming stripped 2 bases from V and 0 bases from J, with 22 bases between. The germline V gene encodes CDR1 LNHNV and CDR2 YYDKDF (reference sequence). The CDR3 sequence: CATSRNRGSRDSANTGELFF. The CDR3 DNA reads TGTGCCACCAGCAGAAACAGGGGCAGTCGGGACTCAGCGAACACCGGGGAGCTGTTTTTT.

On this clone itself: Given a far larger clone just one base away, this is likely a sequencing read error. The rearrangement joins TRBV13 to TRBJ2-7, with 8 bases lining up with TRBD2. The CDR3 sequence is 16 residues long. Germline CDR1 is PRHDT and CDR2 is FYEKMQ (reference sequence). The CDR3 region is CTSSLTFGRDYYEQYF. The CDR3 DNA follows: TGTACCAGCAGCTTAACCTTCGGGAGGGATTACTACGAGCAGTACTTC.

The chain uses TRBV6-6 and TRBJ2-7, with D uncertain. CDR1 and CDR2 from the germline V gene are MNHNY and SVGAGI (reference sequence). This CDR3 contains 16 residues. V was trimmed by 5 bases and J by 6 bases, leaving 23 bases between them. DNA of the CDR3: TGTGCCAGCAGTCCAGTCGCGGTCCCTGTTTCGGGCGAGCAGTACTTC. Residues: CASSPVAVPVSGEQYF.

The chain couples TRBV7-3 to TRBJ2-7; D possibly uses TRBD1 or TRBD2 (5 bases each). With 6 bases removed from V and 4 bases from J, the gap between germline ends came to 19 bases. This CDR3 is built from 15 residues. Germline V lookup: CDR1 SGHTA, CDR2 FQGTGA. CDR3: CASSLQGAPNYEQYF. The CDR3 nucleotides are TGTGCCAGCAGTCTCCAGGGAGCGCCAAATTACGAGCAGTACTTC.

This CDR3 is CASSLALGLAGGSSYEQYF. The CDR3 bases are TGTGCCAGCAGCTTAGCGCTCGGACTAGCGGGAGGGAGCTCCTACGAGCAGTACTTC. The rearrangement uses TRBV7-2 and TRBJ2-7; 15 bases are shared with TRBD2. This CDR3 is 19 amino acids long. CDR1 and CDR2 (germline): SGHTA, FQGNSA. V shed 0 bases and J 0 bases; nucleotides not matched to a gene: 6. Full variable domain (rest looked up from reference TRBV7-2 and TRBJ2-7): GAGVSQSPSNKVTEKGKDVELRCDPISGHTALYWYRQSLGQGLEFLIYFQGNSAPDKSGLPSDRFSAERTGGSVSTLTIQRTQQEDSAVYLCASSLALGLAGGSSYEQYFGPGTRLTVT.

The chain has TRBV25-1 and TRBJ2-7; TRBD2 agrees at 15 bases. After removal of 4 bases from V and 5 bases from J, the junction contained 12 bases not matched to a gene. Germline CDR1 and CDR2: MGHDK and SYGVNS. This CDR3 spans 18 amino acids. CDR3 sequence: CASSGTSGRALIPDEQYF. CDR3 coding DNA: TGTGCCAGCAGTGGGACTAGCGGGAGGGCCTTAATCCCCGACGAGCAGTACTTC.

The rearrangement uses TRBV5-4 and TRBJ2-3, with TRBD2 matching 9 bases. This CDR3 has 16 residues. Losses at the gene ends were 2 bases for V and 2 bases for J; bases not matched to a gene: 6. CDR1 is SGHNT, CDR2 YYREEE, per germline (reference sequence). This chain's CDR3 is CASSLKAGGTTDTQYF. The CDR3 nucleotides are TGTGCCAGCAGCTTAAAAGCGGGAGGAACCACAGATACGCAGTATTTT. Complete variable domain (other parts from reference TRBV5-4 and TRBJ2-3): ETGVTQSPTHLIKTRGQQVTLRCSSQSGHNTVSWYQQALGQGPQFIFQYYREEENGRGNFPPRFSGLQFPNYSSELNVNALELDDSALYLCASSLKAGGTTDTQYFGPGTRLTVL.

This clone was seen repeatedly, ten times or more. At the DNA level, this CDR3 is encoded by other sequences in the same sample as well. The chain is built from TRBV6-1 and TRBJ1-2; D remains unclear. The CDR3 covers 13 residues. Germline values: CDR1 MNHNS, CDR2 SASEGT. V was shortened by 5 bases and J by 6 bases, with 13 bases between the two germline ends. The CDR3 sequence is CASSPVAEDGYTF. Here the CDR3 DNA reads TGTGCCAGCAGTCCAGTAGCGGAAGATGGCTACACCTTC.

The chain is built from TRBV11-3 and TRBJ2-2; perhaps TRBD2 as D (5 bases). Germline assignment: CDR1 SGHNT and CDR2 YENEEA. CDR3 size: 14 residues. V was cut by 5 bases and J by 4 bases, with 11 bases left in between. CDR3 coding DNA: TGTGCCAGCAGCCCCGGGGAAACCACCGGGGAGCTGTTTTTT. Amino acids: CASSPGETTGELFF.

The V call is TRBV7-8, the J call TRBJ2-7, with 9 bases lining up with TRBD1. Germline values: CDR1 SGHVS, CDR2 FQNEAQ. Trimming removed 2 bases from V and 1 base from J; junction bases left unmatched: 3. CDR3 length: 15 residues. CDR3 DNA sequence: TGTGCCAGCAGCTTAAAAGGGACAGGGTCCTACGAGCAGTACTTC. This codes for CASSLKGTGSYEQYF.

This clone is a singleton in its sample. This chain uses TRBV7-2 with TRBJ2-7; 13 bases agree with TRBD2. The germline gives CDR1 SGHTA, CDR2 FQGNSA. After removal of 0 bases from V and 4 bases from J, the junction contained 3 bases not matched to a gene. The CDR3 sequence is 16 residues long. Here the CDR3 DNA reads TGTGCCAGCAGCTTAGCAGGGACTAGCGGGAAGTACGAGCAGTACTTC. Translated, it gives CASSLAGTSGKYEQYF. The variable domain in full, with the rest retrieved from reference TRBV7-2 and TRBJ2-7, is GAGVSQSPSNKVTEKGKDVELRCDPISGHTALYWYRQSLGQGLEFLIYFQGNSAPDKSGLPSDRFSAERTGGSVSTLTIQRTQQEDSAVYLCASSLAGTSGKYEQYFGPGTRLTVT.

J is TRBJ2-3 and V is TRBV9, with 7 bases lining up with TRBD2. Per germline, CDR1 SGDLS and CDR2 YYNGEE. This CDR3 region has 15 residues. The V segment lost 1 base and the J segment 5 bases; nucleotides outside the gene matches: 7. This chain's CDR3 is CASSVSAGAEDTQYF. CDR3 nucleotides: TGTGCCAGCAGCGTATCTGCGGGAGCTGAAGATACGCAGTATTTT.

This clone was picked up one time. The J gene is TRBJ2-3, the V gene TRBV28; TRBD2 matches at 8 bases. Per the germline V gene, CDR1 is MDHEN and CDR2 is SYDVKM. V was clipped by 10 bases and J by 3 bases; unmatched bases: 15. There are 16 residues in the CDR3. The CDR3 reads CATSRWAGGFTDTQYF. DNA for the CDR3: TGTGCCACCTCGAGATGGGCGGGAGGCTTTACAGATACGCAGTATTTT.

The V gene is TRBV2, the J gene TRBJ1-5; weak D call: TRBD1 (5 bases). The CDR3 totals 13 residues. Per the germline V gene, CDR1 is SNHLY and CDR2 is FYNNEI. V lost 7 bases and J lost 4, with 11 bases in between. CDR3 sequence (DNA): TGTGCCAGCAATGACTGGGGGAATCAGCCCCAGCATTTT. Translated, it gives CASNDWGNQPQHF.

This clone was detected a few times. The chain links TRBV10-3 to TRBJ2-7; 7 bases line up with TRBD1. Trimming at V came to 3 bases and at J to 5 bases, leaving 13 bases not matched to a gene. In germline, CDR1 is ENHRY, CDR2 SYGVKD. This CDR3 has 16 residues. CDR3 DNA sequence: TGTGCCATCAGTGACTTCGCGCGACAGGGTAGTCACGAGCAGTACTTC. Amino acids: CAISDFARQGSHEQYF.

This clone was seen once. The chain carries TRBV27 and TRBJ1-5; 7 bases are a match to TRBD1. This CDR3 spans 15 amino acids. Germline CDR1 MNHEY, CDR2 SMNVEV (reference sequence). Trimming removed 5 bases from V and 1 base from J; junction bases left unmatched: 5. CDR3 sequence (DNA): TGTGCCAGCAGTAGGGGACAGTTCAGCAATCAGCCCCAGCATTTT. It translates to CASSRGQFSNQPQHF.

This clone appeared a single time. The rearrangement joins TRBV9 to TRBJ2-1; 12 bases line up with TRBD2. J was trimmed by 2 bases and V by 0 bases; bases with no gene match: 3. Germline lookup yields CDR1 SGDLS and CDR2 YYNGEE. CDR3 length equals 17 residues. CDR3 DNA: TGTGCCAGCAGCGTAGCGTCTAGCGGGAGGGCCTACAATGAGCAGTTCTTC. It codes for CASSVASSGRAYNEQFF.

J is TRBJ2-3 and V is TRBV7-9; 10 nucleotides match TRBD2. This CDR3 has 18 amino acids. The junction had 9 bases not matched to a gene; V was cut back by 3 bases and J by 0 bases. Germline V CDR1 and CDR2: SEHNR, FQNEAQ (reference sequence). CDR3 loop: CASSFGPGLASSTDTQYF. DNA for the CDR3: TGTGCCAGCAGCTTTGGCCCGGGACTAGCGTCTAGCACAGATACGCAGTATTTT.

Remarks on this clone: Other DNA sequences in the same sample also yield this CDR3. V gene TRBV7-3 combines with J gene TRBJ2-5; 7 bases agree with TRBD1. The junction had 5 bases not matched to a gene; V was cut back by 5 bases and J by 2 bases. Germline values: CDR1 SGHTA, CDR2 FQGTGA. The CDR3 totals 14 residues. The DNA for the CDR3 is TGTGCCAGCAGCCTCGACAGGGCTCAAGAGACCCAGTACTTC. This translates into CASSLDRAQETQYF.